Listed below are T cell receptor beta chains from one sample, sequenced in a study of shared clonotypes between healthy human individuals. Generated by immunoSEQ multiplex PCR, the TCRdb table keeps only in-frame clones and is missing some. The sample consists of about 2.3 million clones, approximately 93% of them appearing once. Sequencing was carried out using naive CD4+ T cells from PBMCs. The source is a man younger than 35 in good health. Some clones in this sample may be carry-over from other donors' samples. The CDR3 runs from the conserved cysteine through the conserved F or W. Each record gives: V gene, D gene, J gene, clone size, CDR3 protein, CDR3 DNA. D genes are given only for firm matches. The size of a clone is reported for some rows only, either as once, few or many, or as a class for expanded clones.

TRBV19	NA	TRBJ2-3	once	CASSGGTPGQGDTQYF	TGTGCCAGTAGTGGGGGGACACCGGGTCAAGGAGATACGCAGTATTTT
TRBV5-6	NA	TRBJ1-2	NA	CASSFVHGYTF	TGTGCCAGCAGCTTTGTTCATGGCTACACCTTC
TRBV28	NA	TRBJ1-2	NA	CASRPEGGHNYGYTF	TGTGCCAGCAGGCCGGAGGGGGGCCATAACTATGGCTACACCTTC
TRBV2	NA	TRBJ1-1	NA	CASGDERNTEAFF	TGTGCCAGCGGGGACGAAAGAAACACTGAAGCTTTCTTT
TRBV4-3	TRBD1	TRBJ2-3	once	CASSQDPGQGTDTQYF	TGCGCCAGCAGCCAAGATCCGGGACAGGGGACAGATACGCAGTATTTT
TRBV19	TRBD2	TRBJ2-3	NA	CATKGTSVSTDTQYF	TGTGCCACTAAGGGGACTAGCGTGAGCACAGATACGCAGTATTTT
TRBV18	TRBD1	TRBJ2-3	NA	CASSPTGTDTQYF	TGTGCCAGCTCACCGACAGGGACAGATACGCAGTATTTT
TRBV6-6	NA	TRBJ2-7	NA	CASSYKGQQYF	TGTGCCAGCAGTTACAAGGGTCAGCAGTACTTC
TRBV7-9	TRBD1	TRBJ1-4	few	CASSLYRDSNEKLFF	TGTGCCAGCAGCCTTTACCGGGACAGTAATGAAAAACTGTTTTTT
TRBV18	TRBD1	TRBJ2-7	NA	CASSPPGQGTPRSYEQYF	TGTGCCAGCTCACCACCGGGACAGGGGACCCCCCGCTCCTACGAGCAGTACTTC
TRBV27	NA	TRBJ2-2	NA	CASSLLGQGVDTGELFF	TGTGCCAGCAGTTTATTAGGGCAGGGAGTCGACACCGGGGAGCTGTTTTTT
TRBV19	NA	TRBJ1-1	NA	CASSILRGTEAFF	TGTGCCAGTAGTATCCTCAGGGGAACTGAAGCTTTCTTT
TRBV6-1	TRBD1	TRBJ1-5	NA	CASSGDSYNQPQHF	TGTGCCAGCAGCGGGGACAGCTACAATCAGCCCCAGCATTTT
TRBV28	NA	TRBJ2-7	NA	CASTPGMSHYEQYF	TGTGCCAGCACCCCGGGGATGAGCCACTACGAGCAGTACTTC
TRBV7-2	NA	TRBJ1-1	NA	CASSLKGITEAFF	TGTGCCAGCAGCTTAAAAGGGATCACTGAAGCTTTCTTT
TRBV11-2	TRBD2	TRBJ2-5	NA	CASSLRGGREETQYF	TGTGCCAGCAGCTTACGAGGAGGGAGGGAGGAGACCCAGTACTTC
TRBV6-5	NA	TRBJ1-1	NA	CASSYRGRKAFF	TGTGCCAGCAGTTACAGGGGTCGTAAAGCTTTCTTT
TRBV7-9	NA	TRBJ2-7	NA	CASSLDQFYEQYF	TGTGCCAGCAGCTTAGATCAGTTCTACGAGCAGTACTTC
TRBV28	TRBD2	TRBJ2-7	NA	CASRGSAGTEQYF	TGTGCCAGCAGGGGTTCAGCGGGAACCGAGCAGTACTTC
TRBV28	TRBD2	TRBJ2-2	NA	CASRKPGTSGFGELFF	TGTGCCAGCAGGAAGCCCGGGACTAGTGGATTCGGGGAGCTGTTTTTT
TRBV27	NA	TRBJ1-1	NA	CASSMRPGPYTEAFF	TGTGCCAGCAGCATGCGGCCGGGGCCTTACACTGAAGCTTTCTTT
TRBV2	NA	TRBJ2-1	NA	CASSELLARYNEQFF	TGTGCCAGCAGTGAATTACTGGCCAGATACAATGAGCAGTTCTTC
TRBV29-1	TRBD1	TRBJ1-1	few	CSGTGALDTEAFF	TGCAGCGGGACAGGTGCATTGGACACTGAAGCTTTCTTT
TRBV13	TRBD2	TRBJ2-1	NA	CASSLSGSYNEQFF	TGTGCCAGCAGCTTAAGCGGGAGCTACAATGAGCAGTTCTTC
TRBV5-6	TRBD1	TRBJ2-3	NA	CASSLTGDRHTQYF	TGTGCCAGCAGCTTGACAGGGGATCGGCATACGCAGTATTTT